This entry lists 29 T cell receptor beta chains sequenced from one sample in a study of CD8 T cells in ankylosing spondylitis. TCRdb analysed the 5' RACE reads with MiXCR anew, one entry per CDR3 protein. The table records about 140,000 distinct CDR3 sequences, roughly 8% of them present only once. The material sequenced was synovial fluid, either unsorted or a sorted T cell fraction (not recorded which). These receptors were taken from a male donor with ankylosing spondylitis.

This chain connects TRBV20-1 to TRBJ1-5, with a weak D call TRBD1 (5 bases). Trimming took off 4 bases at V and 0 bases at J, with 10 bases between the two ends. The germline CDR1 and CDR2 sequences are DFQATT and SNEGSKA (reference sequence). The CDR3 contains 14 residues. The CDR3 sequence: CSATRAYSNQPQHF. The DNA for the CDR3 is TGCAGTGCTACCAGGGCCTATAGCAATCAGCCCCAGCATTTT.

This clonotype was counted ten times or more. The rearrangement joins TRBV27 to TRBJ1-5, with D maybe TRBD1 (5 bases). The CDR3 sequence is 15 residues long. Looked up from germline, CDR1 is MNHEY and CDR2 is SMNVEV (reference sequence). Deletions cut 6 bases from V and 2 bases from J, with 14 bases between. The CDR3 DNA sequence: TGTGCCAGCAGGTACCAGGGATTGGGCAATCAGCCCCAGCATTTT. Translation: CASRYQGLGNQPQHF.

In its sample, this clonotype was seen many times. In nucleotides, the CDR3 is TGTGCCAGCCGTCGTTCCGGGGATGCCTACGAGCAGTACTTC. This encodes CASRRSGDAYEQYF. This chain uses TRBV6-1 with TRBJ2-7, with TRBD2 as a possible D gene (5 bases). With 8 bases removed from V and 2 bases from J, the gap between germline ends came to 16 bases. Germline V lookup: CDR1 MNHNS, CDR2 SASEGT. The CDR3 has 14 residues.

In this sample, this clonotype turned up many times. The gene calls are TRBV24-1 and TRBJ2-7; 11 bases are a match to TRBD1. The CDR3 loop spans 15 amino acids. Germline lookup yields CDR1 KGHDR and CDR2 SFDVKD. Trimming took 3 bases from V and 2 from J; bases not matched to a gene: 2. CDR3 DNA: TGTGCCACCAGTGATGGACAGGGGGCAACCTACGAGCAGTACTTC. It translates to CATSDGQGATYEQYF.

At least ten counts were recorded for this clonotype. The rearrangement uses TRBV6-1 and TRBJ1-2; maybe TRBD1 (6 bases). V was shortened by 6 bases and J by 2 bases, with 10 bases between the two germline ends. CDR3 length: 13 amino acids. Looked up from germline, CDR1 is MNHNS and CDR2 is SASEGT. For the CDR3, the DNA is TGTGCCAGCAGACGCGGGGGCAACTATGGCTACACCTTC. Amino acids: CASRRGGNYGYTF.

This clonotype was counted a few times. The CDR3 loop is CASSVQGTGELFF. The CDR3 bases are TGTGCCAGCAGTGTACAGGGCACCGGGGAGCTGTTTTTT. The chain combines TRBV6-1 with TRBJ2-2, with D perhaps TRBD1 (6 bases). Germline V gene data show CDR1 as MNHNS and CDR2 as SASEGT. The CDR3 loop spans 13 amino acids. Trimming removed 4 bases at V and 4 bases at J, with 7 bases between.

This clonotype ranks as large (0.1 to 1%). This rearrangement joins TRBV20-1 to TRBJ2-3; TRBD1 is a possible D gene (6 bases). With 6 bases removed from V and 5 bases from J, the gap between germline ends came to 18 bases. This CDR3 is built from 14 residues. Germline V gives CDR1 DFQATT, CDR2 SNEGSKA (reference sequence). CDR3: CSASPGQSVDTQYF. For the CDR3, the DNA is TGCAGTGCCTCCCCCGGACAGTCGGTAGATACGCAGTATTTT.

This clonotype was seen repeatedly, ten times or more. V usage is TRBV5-1 and J usage is TRBJ2-7; no clear D gene. Germline CDR1 SGHRS, CDR2 YFSETQ. With 0 bases removed from V and 0 bases from J, the gap between germline ends came to 16 bases. The CDR3 loop spans 17 amino acids. CDR3 DNA: TGCGCCAGCAGCTTGGGACGCCCCTTGGTAAGCTCCTACGAGCAGTACTTC. Encoded protein: CASSLGRPLVSSYEQYF.

The DNA of the CDR3 is TGTGCCGGCAACCGGGACTTATACAATGAGCAGTTCTTC. It encodes CAGNRDLYNEQFF. This chain connects TRBV2 to TRBJ2-1, with D perhaps TRBD2 (6 bases). From germline, CDR1 is SNHLY and CDR2 FYNNEI. The CDR3 loop spans 13 amino acids. Trimming left V 11 bases short and J 4 bases short, with 15 bases between.

The gene calls are TRBV15 and TRBJ1-4; no clear D gene. V lost 3 bases and J 10 bases, leaving 9 bases between the germline ends. The CDR3 is 12 residues long. Germline V lookup: CDR1 LNHNV, CDR2 YYDKDF (reference sequence). DNA for the CDR3: TGTGCCACCAGCAGCCACAGTGGAAAACTGTTTTTT. Amino acids: CATSSHSGKLFF.

In its sample, this clonotype was seen many times. The chain is built from TRBV20-1 and TRBJ2-7, with TRBD1 matching 7 bases. Germline CDR1 reads DFQATT; CDR2 reads SNEGSKA (reference sequence). The CDR3 is 13 residues long. The ends lost 5 bases at V and 4 bases at J; junction bases unmatched: 8. Written as DNA, the CDR3 is TGCAGTGCTTTTACAGGGGCGAAGTACGAGCAGTACTTC. Residues: CSAFTGAKYEQYF.

The V gene is TRBV28, the J gene TRBJ2-3; 10 nucleotides align to TRBD2. CDR1 MDHEN and CDR2 SYDVKM come from the germline V gene. This CDR3 has 16 amino acids. Losses at the gene ends were 10 bases for V and 3 bases for J; bases not matched to a gene: 13. The CDR3 sequence: CATKGQLAGRTDTQYF. The CDR3 region has the DNA TGTGCCACCAAAGGGCAACTAGCGGGACGAACAGATACGCAGTATTTT. The full variable domain, its missing parts supplied by reference TRBV28 and TRBJ2-3, is DVKVTQSSRYLVKRTGEKVFLECVQDMDHENMFWYRQDPGLGLRLIYFSYDVKMKEKGDIPEGYSVSREKKERFSLILESASTNQTSMYLCATKGQLAGRTDTQYFGPGTRLTVL.

This clonotype was counted many times. V and J are TRBV14 and TRBJ2-4; TRBD1 matches 8 bases. V gave up 5 bases and J gave up 8 bases; unmatched junction bases: 5. Germline CDR1 and CDR2: SGHDN and FVKESK. CDR3 length equals 13 residues. The CDR3: CASSTTGVYIQYF. The CDR3 region has the DNA TGTGCCAGCAGCACGACAGGGGTGTACATTCAGTACTTC.

The chain is built from TRBV7-2 and TRBJ2-1, with 7 bases lining up with TRBD2. The junction had 11 bases not matched to a gene; V was cut back by 5 bases and J by 7 bases. Germline V gene sequence: CDR1 SGHTA, CDR2 FQGNSA. The CDR3 spans 15 residues. CDR3 in amino acids: CASSPRGSSGNEQFF. CDR3 in DNA: TGTGCCAGCAGCCCCCGCGGGAGTAGTGGTAATGAGCAGTTCTTC.

The sample holds many counts of this clonotype. V gene TRBV7-2 combines with J gene TRBJ2-5, with 9 positions matching TRBD2. The CDR3 has 16 amino acids. Trimming took 1 base from V and 5 from J; bases not matched to a gene: 8. Germline CDR1 is SGHTA and CDR2 is FQGNSA. CDR3 protein: CASSLVGTSSWETQYF. CDR3 DNA: TGTGCCAGCAGCTTAGTTGGGACTAGCAGCTGGGAGACCCAGTACTTC. The full variable domain, rest sourced from reference TRBV7-2 and TRBJ2-5, is GAGVSQSPSNKVTEKGKDVELRCDPISGHTALYWYRQSLGQGLEFLIYFQGNSAPDKSGLPSDRFSAERTGGSVSTLTIQRTQQEDSAVYLCASSLVGTSSWETQYFGPGTRLLVL.

This clonotype came up many times. CDR3 in amino acids: CASSFLVNTEAFF. CDR3 nucleotide sequence: TGCGCCAGCAGCTTCTTAGTGAACACTGAAGCTTTCTTT. V and J are TRBV5-1 and TRBJ1-1; D call uncertain. In germline, CDR1 is SGHRS, CDR2 YFSETQ. The ends were cut back, 2 bases at V and 0 bases at J, with 5 bases in the middle. The CDR3 has 13 residues. The full variable domain, in which reference TRBV5-1 and TRBJ1-1 provide the parts outside the CDR3, is KAGVTQTPRYLIKTRGQQVTLSCSPISGHRSVSWYQQTPGQGLQFLFEYFSETQRNKGNFPGRFSGRQFSNSRSEMNVSTLELGDSALYLCASSFLVNTEAFFGQGTRLTVV.

This clonotype was counted at least ten times. J is TRBJ1-1 and V is TRBV12-3 or TRBV12-4; possible D gene TRBD1, 5 bases. The V end was cut by 6 bases, the J end by 0 bases, with 8 bases between. This CDR3 has 13 residues. DNA for the CDR3: TGTGCCAGCAGCCGGGACCTGAACACTGAAGCTTTCTTT. Residues: CASSRDLNTEAFF.

This clonotype was counted a few times. The chain carries TRBV5-6 and TRBJ2-1; a possible D gene is TRBD2 (6 bases). The CDR3 covers 16 residues. CDR1 is SGHDT and CDR2 is YYEEEE in the germline V gene. The germline V and J ends were trimmed by 1 base and 6 bases, with 17 bases remaining between them. Written as DNA, the CDR3 is TGTGCCAGCAGCTTGCGCGGTTCGGGGGTTTCCAATGAGCAGTTCTTC. This gives the protein CASSLRGSGVSNEQFF.

This chain joins TRBV30 and TRBJ2-3; 9 bases map to TRBD2. CDR3 length equals 15 residues. Trimming took 0 bases from V and 4 from J; bases not matched to a gene: 5. Germline CDR1 GTSNPN, CDR2 SVGIG (reference sequence). This chain's CDR3 is CAWSVGGGAADTQYF. DNA of the CDR3: TGTGCCTGGAGTGTAGGCGGGGGGGCGGCAGATACGCAGTATTTT.

This clonotype has a count of ten or more. The chain employs TRBV14 and TRBJ2-7; TRBD2 matches at 9 bases. The CDR3 spans 17 residues. The V segment lost 2 bases and the J segment 2 bases; nucleotides outside the gene matches: 10. Germline CDR1 reads SGHDN; CDR2 reads FVKESK. The CDR3: CASSQPYSGSQTYEQYF. CDR3 sequence (DNA): TGTGCCAGCAGCCAACCCTATAGCGGGAGCCAGACCTACGAGCAGTACTTC.

The V call is TRBV11-2, the J call TRBJ1-2, with TRBD1 identical over 8 bases. Germline V lookup: CDR1 SGHAT, CDR2 FQNNGV. The CDR3 length is 13 residues. With 6 bases clipped from V and 4 bases from J, the junction kept 4 bases outside the gene matches. In DNA, the CDR3 is TGTGCCAGCAGAGTACAGGGGGGCTATGGCTACACCTTC. This sequence encodes CASRVQGGYGYTF.

This clonotype was picked up many times. This chain connects TRBV5-1 to TRBJ2-7, with 8 bases aligning to TRBD2. CDR3 length: 13 amino acids. Germline CDR1 is SGHRS and CDR2 is YFSETQ. Trimming removed 3 bases from V and 5 bases from J; junction bases left unmatched: 4. The CDR3 nucleotides read TGCGCCAGCAGCTGGGGACTAGAGAACGAGCAGTACTTC. Encoded protein: CASSWGLENEQYF.

This clonotype has a count of ten or more. V usage is TRBV20-1 and J usage is TRBJ1-2; 7 nucleotides agree with TRBD1. This CDR3 spans 13 amino acids. Germline V gene data show CDR1 as DFQATT and CDR2 as SNEGSKA (reference sequence). With 4 bases clipped from V and 5 bases from J, the junction kept 7 bases outside the gene matches. The CDR3 is CSATDRVQYGYTF. CDR3 nucleotides: TGCAGTGCTACCGACAGGGTCCAATATGGCTACACCTTC.

This rearrangement joins TRBV15 to TRBJ2-1; D not resolved. In germline, CDR1 is LNHNV, CDR2 YYDKDF (reference sequence). V was shortened by 0 bases and J by 2 bases, with 8 bases between the two germline ends. This CDR3 comprises 15 residues. The CDR3 DNA is TGTGCCACCAGCAGAGACCCCCGGACCTACAATGAGCAGTTCTTC. Amino acids: CATSRDPRTYNEQFF. The full variable domain, in which reference TRBV15 and TRBJ2-1 provide the parts outside the CDR3, is DAMVIQNPRYQVTQFGKPVTLSCSQTLNHNVMYWYQQKSSQAPKLLFHYYDKDFNNEADTPDNFQSRRPNTSFCFLDIRSPGLGDTAMYLCATSRDPRTYNEQFFGPGTRLTVL.

This clonotype has ten or more counts. This rearrangement joins TRBV5-8 to TRBJ2-1; D is possibly TRBD1 or TRBD2 (5 bases each). Germline V gene sequence: CDR1 SGHTS, CDR2 YDEGEE. The CDR3 is 15 amino acids. Between the trimmed V and J ends, which lost 4 bases and 4 bases, there was a span of 15 bases. The CDR3, as DNA: TGTGCCAGCAGCCCCTCGGGACGGCCATACAATGAGCAGTTCTTC. Its translation: CASSPSGRPYNEQFF.

At least ten counts were recorded for this clonotype. This chain connects TRBV5-1 to TRBJ2-5, with D uncertain. CDR3 length: 15 residues. V lost 1 base and J lost 3, with 13 bases in between. Looked up from germline, CDR1 is SGHRS and CDR2 is YFSETQ. The CDR3: CASSLFGGTEETQYF. The CDR3, as DNA: TGCGCCAGCAGCTTGTTTGGCGGTACTGAAGAGACCCAGTACTTC.

This clonotype was detected ten times or more. V is TRBV20-1 and J is TRBJ2-1, with TRBD2 matching over 7 bases. Losses at the gene ends were 3 bases for V and 6 bases for J; bases not matched to a gene: 11. The CDR3 sequence is 15 residues long. Germline assignment: CDR1 DFQATT and CDR2 SNEGSKA (reference sequence). CDR3: CSARDGLEIGNEQFF. The CDR3 coding sequence is TGCAGTGCTAGGGACGGACTAGAGATCGGCAATGAGCAGTTCTTC.

This clonotype was counted ten times or more. This chain links TRBV20-1 with TRBJ2-7; D might be TRBD2 (5 bases). CDR3 length: 13 residues. Trimming removed 6 bases at V and 0 bases at J, with 12 bases between. Germline V gene data show CDR1 as DFQATT and CDR2 as SNEGSKA (reference sequence). The CDR3 nucleotides read TGCAGTGCACGGAGGCCCCTCTCCTACGAGCAGTACTTC. It is translated as CSARRPLSYEQYF.

This clonotype was picked up a small number of times. The rearrangement links TRBV27 to TRBJ1-2, with 7 bases that match TRBD1. V trimming: 6 bases; J trimming: 4 bases; junction bases outside the gene matches: 11. The CDR3 contains 15 residues. CDR1 is MNHEY and CDR2 is SMNVEV in the germline V gene (reference sequence). CDR3 amino acids: CASRSRGGAGYGYTF. CDR3 nucleotide sequence: TGTGCCAGCAGATCCAGGGGGGGCGCGGGCTATGGCTACACCTTC.